This entry describes one TCR beta chain. TCRdb processed the 5' RACE reads anew with MiXCR; each CDR3 protein has one entry. The data show about 62,000 distinct CDR3 sequences, with 30% seen just once and over 2% held by the top ten. Germline CDR1 reads SGHTA; CDR2 reads FQGNSA. This CDR3 comprises 14 residues. Trimming shortened V by 5 bases and J by 3 bases, and 14 bases separated the two germline ends. Source material: tumor-infiltrating naive CD4+ T cells sorted from the breast tumor. Subset: naive CD4+ T cells, CD4+CD45RA+CD25-. The gene calls are TRBV7-2 and TRBJ2-7, with TRBD2 as a possible D gene (6 bases). The receptor's source is a female donor with breast cancer. The CDR3 DNA sequence: TGTGCCAGCAGCCCGGGGGTTTCCCTCTACGAGCAGTACTTC. Protein: CASSPGVSLYEQYF.